This note documents a single T cell receptor (beta chain) sequence. The entry originates in a study of cytomegalovirus exposure and HLA in healthy donors. PCR amplification relied on 60 Vbeta primers (plus 13 Jbeta primers). TCRdb's copy holds only in-frame clones and misses some; the assay was immunoSEQ multiplex PCR. This sample has about 86,000 clones, with just over 70% found just once. The receptor comes from a man between 60 and 75 years old in good health and CMV-seronegative. Sequenced material: PBMCs.

CDR3 sequence: CASSPRRLDYGYTF. The CDR3, as DNA: TGTGCCAGCAGCCCCAGACGACTCGACTATGGCTACACCTTC. The genes are TRBV5-4 and TRBJ1-2; D gene ambiguous. This CDR3 spans 14 amino acids. The V end lost 4 bases, the J end lost 3 bases, and 13 bases lay between the germline ends. Germline V CDR1 and CDR2: SGHNT, YYREEE (reference sequence).